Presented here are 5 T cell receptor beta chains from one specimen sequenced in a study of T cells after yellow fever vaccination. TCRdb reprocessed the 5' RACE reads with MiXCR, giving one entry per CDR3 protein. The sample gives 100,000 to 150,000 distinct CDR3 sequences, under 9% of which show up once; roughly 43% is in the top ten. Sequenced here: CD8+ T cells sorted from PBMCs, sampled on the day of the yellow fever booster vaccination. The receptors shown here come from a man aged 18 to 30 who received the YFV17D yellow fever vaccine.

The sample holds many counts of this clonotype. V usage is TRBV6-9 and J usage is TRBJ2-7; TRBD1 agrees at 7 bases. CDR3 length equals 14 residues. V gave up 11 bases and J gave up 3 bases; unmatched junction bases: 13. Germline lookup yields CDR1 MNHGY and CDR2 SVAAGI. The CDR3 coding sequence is TGTGCCGGGACCCGAGGGGGCAAGATCTACGAGCAGTACGTC. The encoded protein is CAGTRGGKIYEQYV.

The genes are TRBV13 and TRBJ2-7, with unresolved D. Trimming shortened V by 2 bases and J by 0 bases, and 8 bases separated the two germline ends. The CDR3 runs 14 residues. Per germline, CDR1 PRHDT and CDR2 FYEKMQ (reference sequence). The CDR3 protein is CASSLIVSSYEQYF. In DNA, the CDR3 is TGTGCCAGCAGCTTAATTGTAAGCTCCTACGAGCAGTACTTC. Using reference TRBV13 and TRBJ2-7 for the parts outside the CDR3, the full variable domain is AAGVIQSPRHLIKEKRETATLKCYPIPRHDTVYWYQQGPGQDPQFLISFYEKMQSDKGSIPDRFSAQQFSDYHSELNMSSLELGDSALYFCASSLIVSSYEQYFGPGTRLTVT.

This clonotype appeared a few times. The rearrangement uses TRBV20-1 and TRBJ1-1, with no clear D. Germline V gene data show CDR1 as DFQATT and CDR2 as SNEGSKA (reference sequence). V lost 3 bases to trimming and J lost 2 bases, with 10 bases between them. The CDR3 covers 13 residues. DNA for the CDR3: TGCAGTGCTAGCCCGGGCGGAAACACTGAAGCTTTCTTT. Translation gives CSASPGGNTEAFF.

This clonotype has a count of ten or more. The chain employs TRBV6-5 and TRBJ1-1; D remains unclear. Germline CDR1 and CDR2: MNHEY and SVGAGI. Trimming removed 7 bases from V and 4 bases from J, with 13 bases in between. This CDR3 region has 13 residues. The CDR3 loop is CASKLLGITEAFF. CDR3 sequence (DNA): TGTGCCAGCAAACTATTAGGGATCACTGAAGCTTTCTTT.

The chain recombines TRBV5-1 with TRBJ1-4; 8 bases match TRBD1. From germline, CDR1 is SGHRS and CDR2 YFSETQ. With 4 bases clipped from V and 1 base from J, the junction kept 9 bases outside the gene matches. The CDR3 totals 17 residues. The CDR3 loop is CASSPEGTGLTNEKLFF. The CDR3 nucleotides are TGCGCCAGCAGCCCGGAGGGGACAGGATTAACTAATGAAAAACTGTTTTTT.